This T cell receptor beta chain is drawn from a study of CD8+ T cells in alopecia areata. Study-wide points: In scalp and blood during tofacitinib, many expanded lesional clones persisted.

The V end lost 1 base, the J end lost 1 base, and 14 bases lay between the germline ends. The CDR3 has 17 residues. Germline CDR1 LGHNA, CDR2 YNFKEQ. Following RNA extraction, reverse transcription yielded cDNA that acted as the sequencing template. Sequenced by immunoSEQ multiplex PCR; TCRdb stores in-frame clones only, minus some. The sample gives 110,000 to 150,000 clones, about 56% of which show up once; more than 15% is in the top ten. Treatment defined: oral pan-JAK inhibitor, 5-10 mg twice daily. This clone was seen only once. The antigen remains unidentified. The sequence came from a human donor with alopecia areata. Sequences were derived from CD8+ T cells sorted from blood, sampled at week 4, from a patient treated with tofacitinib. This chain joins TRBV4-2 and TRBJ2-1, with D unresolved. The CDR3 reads CASSQVPPGQSYNEQFF. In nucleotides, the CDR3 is TGTGCCAGCAGCCAAGTCCCCCCCGGGCAGTCCTACAATGAGCAGTTCTTC.